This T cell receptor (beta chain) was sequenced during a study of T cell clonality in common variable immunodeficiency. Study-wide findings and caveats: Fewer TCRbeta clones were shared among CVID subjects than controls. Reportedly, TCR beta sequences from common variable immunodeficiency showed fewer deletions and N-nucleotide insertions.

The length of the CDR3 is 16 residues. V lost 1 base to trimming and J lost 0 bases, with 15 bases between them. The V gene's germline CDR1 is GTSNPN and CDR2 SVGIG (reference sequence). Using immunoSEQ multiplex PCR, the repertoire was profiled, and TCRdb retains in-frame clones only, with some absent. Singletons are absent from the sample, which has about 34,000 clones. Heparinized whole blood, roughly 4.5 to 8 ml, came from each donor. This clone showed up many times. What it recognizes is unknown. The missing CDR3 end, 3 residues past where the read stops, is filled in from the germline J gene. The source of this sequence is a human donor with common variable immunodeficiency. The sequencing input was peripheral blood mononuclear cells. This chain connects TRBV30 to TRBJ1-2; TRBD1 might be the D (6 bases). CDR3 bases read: TGTGCCTGGAGTGGGACAGTTACCACCCCTAACTATGGC. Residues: CAWSGTVTTPNYG. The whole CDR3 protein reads CAWSGTVTTPNYGYTF.